This TCR beta chain emerged from a study of neoadjuvant anti-PD-1 for oral cavity cancer. The wider study: Patients mostly received three to four biweekly nivolumab doses at 3 mg/kg before surgery.

As to this clone: What it binds is unknown.

Study observations and caveats: Higher pretreatment Treg/Th17 ratios tracked higher pretreatment blood clonality.

Here immunoSEQ multiplex PCR was the method, and the copy in TCRdb shows in-frame clones only, minus some. Of 14,000 or so clones listed, about 68% are singletons. J lost 3 bases, V lost 8 bases, and 12 bases had no gene match. Germline V gene lookup returns CDR1 SNHLY and CDR2 FYNNEI. The CDR3 covers 16 residues. Cohort: HPV-negative, locally advanced oral cavity squamous cell carcinoma patients. Sequenced material: PBMCs, taken before nivolumab (anti-PD-1) treatment. The sequence was obtained from a person between 40 and 79 years old with oral cavity squamous cell carcinoma. The rearrangement links TRBV2 to TRBJ2-3; 9 positions agree with TRBD2. The CDR3 sequence is CASLLSRSGGTDTQYF. The CDR3 DNA is TGTGCCAGCCTCCTTTCCCGAAGCGGGGGGACAGATACGCAGTATTTT.